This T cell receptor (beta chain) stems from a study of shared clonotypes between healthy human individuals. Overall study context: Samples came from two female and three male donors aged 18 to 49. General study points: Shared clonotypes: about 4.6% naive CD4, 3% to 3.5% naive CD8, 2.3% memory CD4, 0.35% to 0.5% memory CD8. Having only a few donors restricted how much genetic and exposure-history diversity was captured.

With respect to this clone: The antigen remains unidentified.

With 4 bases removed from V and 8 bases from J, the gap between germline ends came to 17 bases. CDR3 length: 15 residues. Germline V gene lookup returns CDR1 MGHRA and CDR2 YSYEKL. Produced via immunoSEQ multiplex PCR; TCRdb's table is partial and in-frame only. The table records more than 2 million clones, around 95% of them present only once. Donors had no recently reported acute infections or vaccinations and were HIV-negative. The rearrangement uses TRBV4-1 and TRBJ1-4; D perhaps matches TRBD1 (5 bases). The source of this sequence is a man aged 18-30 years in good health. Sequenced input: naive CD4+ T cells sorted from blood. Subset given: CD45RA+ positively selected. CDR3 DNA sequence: TGCGCCAGCAGCCGCAGCTCACCAAGGGACGAAAAACTGTTTTTT. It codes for CASSRSSPRDEKLFF.